Described below is a single TCR beta chain sequence and its context. Its antigen is unknown. There are no base qualities to consult, and no much larger clone falls within one base. These data originate in a study of T cells in Graves' hyperthyroidism and ophthalmopathy (dated by TCRdb to about 2019). For context, the study as a whole: Peripheral blood samples were taken at initial diagnosis, before any treatment was given. To identify distinguishing TCR V-J signatures, a discovery cohort of 100 or so patients was used, comprising 43 with Graves' ophthalmopathy and around 60 with stable Graves' hyperthyroidism. Prospective prediction of ophthalmopathy was tested in an independent validation cohort of approximately 19 hyperthyroidism patients and 17 patients who later progressed to ophthalmopathy. The 90 or so discovery patients were randomly split 7:3 into training and test sets. In addition, the study compared T-cell repertoires in thyroid tissue and in blood from about 6 Graves' hyperthyroidism patients. After blood sampling, hyperthyroidism patients were treated with methimazole at a starting dose of 30 mg daily, and ophthalmopathy patients were treated with high-dose intravenous methylprednisolone. The paper describes TCR Vbeta CDR3 sequencing of some 130 peripheral blood samples, made up of roughly 40 ophthalmopathy patients, approximately 73 hyperthyroidism patients and 17 progressor patients. Summary of the overall study and its limitations: No statistical method was used to fix the sample size in advance, and group allocation was not hidden from the investigators. Ophthalmopathy was separated from stable hyperthyroidism by a 13 V-J signature model, with 87.88% sensitivity and roughly 81% specificity obtained in cross-validation and 80%/75% obtained in testing. During validation, the model predicted progression to ophthalmopathy a median of about 6.5 months ahead of onset, with approximately 71% sensitivity and about 75% specificity. Blood samples also contained most of the expanded thyroid clonotypes (frequency above 0.001), which suggests that blood repertoires may reflect thyroid immune responses.

Hyperthyroidism patients were newly diagnosed, with disease duration under 2 months, and aged 18 to 65 years. Exclusion was applied to patients with uncontrolled infections, other autoimmune diseases, pregnancy or lactation. Diagnoses relied on clinical symptoms, serum thyroxine and TRAb, thyroid ultrasound and orbital computed tomography. Blood from progressor patients was drawn when they were first diagnosed with hyperthyroidism, before any ophthalmopathy symptoms appeared. PBMCs were isolated from 7.5 to 10 ml of fresh peripheral blood by Ficoll-Paque density gradient centrifugation. Patients classed as progressors first received a Graves' hyperthyroidism diagnosis and then went on to develop ophthalmopathy during follow-up. Total RNA was extracted with Trizol reagent, and quality was checked on an Agilent 2100 Bioanalyzer. V is reduced by 3 bases and J by 3 bases, leaving a spacing of 8 bases between them. The CDR1 and CDR2 encoded by the germline V gene (reference sequence) are LNHDA and SQIVND. Inclusive of the bounding cysteine and phenylalanine, the CDR3 is 13 residues long. The retained sequence is limited to the CDR3, 39 bases, with the frame set at the first base.

The TCR beta CDR3 regions were amplified from the RNA transcripts. The TCR CDR3 was subjected to a first round of RT-PCR using the HTBI primer set and the Qiagen OneStep RT-PCR kit. Libraries were constructed in a second round of multiplex PCR, after which size selection and purification were performed. Sequencing of the libraries was done on an Illumina HiSeq2000 using paired-end 100 bp reads. The published analysis was carried out like this. SOAPnuke was used to process the raw data, with reads discarded if the reads contained adapters or uncalled bases, had a mean Phred below 15, or lacked an exact constant-primer or identifier match. High-quality paired reads were merged using COPE v1.2.5, and each unique nucleotide sequence was defined as a clonotype. Clonotypes were aligned to IMGT TRBV, TRBD and TRBJ reference segments using MiTCR v1.1. The analysis was restricted to V-J combinations with a frequency above 0.0001, which together covered 99.2% of the repertoires. The TCS score was defined as F50 (clonal expansion) divided by E x V (chaos), with BLOSUM62-based TCRdist calculated between CDR3 peptides within each V-J. Welch's t-statistics and random forest reduced fewer than 550 V-J features to 13, which were used in a naive Bayes classifier (R e1071). TCRdb itself trimmed the public reads at Q25 with fastp, ran MiXCR and retained productive beta chains. Every CDR3 protein is listed once, alongside the most common genes and DNA of its rows. Clone size and V and J calls follow TCRdb, not the original study. The sample table holds about 290,000 distinct CDR3 sequences, of which about an eighth were seen once. Of the sample, about 8% is held by the ten largest clones.

The origin of this receptor is a woman under 40 with Graves' hyperthyroidism that later progressed to Graves' ophthalmopathy. The specimen was blood. The sequence is built from TRBV19 and TRBJ2-5; TRBD1 is a possible D gene, resting on 5 matching bases. Here is the DNA: TGTGCCAGTAGTATGACAGCCGAAGAGACCCAGTACTTC. It encodes CASSMTAEETQYF.